The 8 T cell receptor beta chains listed next were all sequenced from one sample in a study of blood T cells in healthy people across ages (dated by TCRdb to the mid-2010s). Library preparation employed 5' RACE. Sequenced using an Illumina HiSeq 2500. A second PCR of roughly 7 to 11 cycles was performed with a sample-barcoded 5' primer and a J-beta primer mix. The raw public reads went through TCRdb reprocessing: fastp at Q25, MiXCR clone calling, in-frame beta chains kept. All rows with the same CDR3 protein become a single entry with the most common DNA and genes. This sample comprises roughly 900,000 distinct CDR3 sequences, under 35% of them detected only once. The ten largest clones add up to around a sixth of the sample. The sample comprised blood. The receptors originated from a woman aged 80 or over in good health.

This clonotype showed up just a few times. This chain joins TRBV4-3 and TRBJ2-5; a possible D gene is TRBD2 (7 bases). Trimming took 4 bases from V and 5 from J, leaving 17 bases between them. This CDR3 contains 15 residues. Germline values: CDR1 LGHNA, CDR2 YSLEER. CDR3 protein: CASSRDFGGPETQYF. The CDR3 DNA follows: TGCGCCAGCAGCCGAGATTTCGGGGGGCCTGAGACCCAGTACTTC.

This clonotype was detected many times. This chain links TRBV20-1 with TRBJ1-2, with a weak D call TRBD1 (5 bases). CDR1 and CDR2 (germline): DFQATT, SNEGSKA (reference sequence). CDR3 length: 14 residues. V gave up 4 bases and J gave up 4 bases, with 16 bases separating them. CDR3 in amino acids: CSAIMTAKVYGYTF. Here the CDR3 DNA reads TGCAGTGCTATTATGACAGCCAAAGTCTATGGCTACACCTTC.

The chain employs TRBV28 and TRBJ1-5; 7 bases match TRBD1. CDR3 length: 14 amino acids. Looked up from germline, CDR1 is MDHEN and CDR2 is SYDVKM. With 4 bases clipped from V and 7 bases from J, the junction kept 7 bases outside the gene matches. The CDR3 DNA follows: TGTGCCAGCAGTTGGGGCAGGGGGTACCAGCCCCAGCATTTT. Translation: CASSWGRGYQPQHF.

This clonotype was seen repeatedly, ten times or more. The rearrangement links TRBV20-1 to TRBJ2-3; D could derive from TRBD1 or TRBD2 (6 bases each). The CDR3 is made up of 16 amino acids. Germline values: CDR1 DFQATT, CDR2 SNEGSKA (reference sequence). V lost 6 bases, J lost 0 bases, and 19 bases lay in between. The CDR3 sequence: CSASVGGLTSTDTQYF. CDR3 in DNA: TGCAGTGCCTCAGTCGGGGGCCTGACTAGCACAGATACGCAGTATTTT.

This clonotype has at least ten counts. This chain connects TRBV15 to TRBJ2-1, with D unclear. There are 13 residues in the CDR3. V lost 3 bases to trimming and J lost 4 bases, with 7 bases between them. The germline CDR1 and CDR2 sequences are LNHNV and YYDKDF (reference sequence). This chain's CDR3 is CATSSEGYNEQFF. In nucleotides, the CDR3 is TGTGCCACCAGCAGCGAAGGGTACAATGAGCAGTTCTTC. The complete variable domain, with remaining parts taken from reference TRBV15 and TRBJ2-1, reads DAMVIQNPRYQVTQFGKPVTLSCSQTLNHNVMYWYQQKSSQAPKLLFHYYDKDFNNEADTPDNFQSRRPNTSFCFLDIRSPGLGDTAMYLCATSSEGYNEQFFGPGTRLTVL.

This clonotype was seen more than once but under ten times. A much larger clone differs by one base, so this may be a read error. This chain links TRBV25-1 with TRBJ2-5; D unresolved. Germline V gene lookup returns CDR1 MGHDK and CDR2 SYGVNS. V lost 3 bases and J lost 4, with 15 bases in between. The CDR3 sequence is 15 residues long. Written as DNA, the CDR3 is TGTGCCAGCAGTGACCCGCGGCCAGCAGCAGAGACCCAGTACTTC. Its translation is CASSDPRPAAETQYF. The full variable domain, in which reference TRBV25-1 and TRBJ2-5 provide the parts outside the CDR3, is EADIYQTPRYLVIGTGKKITLECSQTMGHDKMYWYQQDPGMELHLIHYSYGVNSTEKGDLSSESTVSRIRTEHFPLTLESARPSHTSQYLCASSDPRPAAETQYFGPGTRLLVL.

This clonotype appeared many times. This sequence joins TRBV4-3 and TRBJ1-2, with TRBD1 as a possible D gene (5 bases). The length of the CDR3 is 15 residues. Trimming removed 1 base from V and 4 bases from J, with 13 bases in between. Germline CDR1 is LGHNA and CDR2 is YSLEER. The CDR3 reads CASSQGPEGSYGYTF. The DNA for the CDR3 is TGCGCCAGCAGCCAAGGTCCGGAGGGGTCCTATGGCTACACCTTC.

The chain uses TRBV9 and TRBJ1-4; 8 bases are a match to TRBD1. The germline V gene encodes CDR1 SGDLS and CDR2 YYNGEE. The J segment lost 3 bases and the V segment lost 3 bases, leaving 10 bases of the junction unmatched. The CDR3 contains 17 residues. This CDR3 is CASSAGQGAGPNEKLFF. The DNA of the CDR3 is TGTGCCAGCAGCGCCGGACAGGGAGCAGGTCCTAATGAAAAACTGTTTTTT.